Described below is a single T cell receptor beta chain sequence and its context. The sample belongs to a study of blood T cell repertoires in COVID-19. Study in general: The study drew acute and convalescent COVID-19 samples from the United States, Italy and Spain. The cDNA or gDNA used as material had been derived from T cells, B-cell-depleted T cells, or PBMCs.

In the original processing: The authors estimated nucleated cell counts from reference gene primer amplification. Measured with immunoSEQ multiplex PCR; TCRdb has only the in-frame clones, and not every one. V and J calls and clone size are as listed in that table; D and trimming were resolved from the DNA. The sample has over 200,000 clones; about 91% are singletons. Trimming removed 3 bases from V and 0 bases from J; junction bases left unmatched: 2. The CDR3 consists of 14 residues. CDR1 and CDR2 from the germline V gene are DFQATT and SNEGSKA (reference sequence). The receptor was derived from a man aged 25-45 years with acute or convalescent COVID-19. The sample comprised peripheral blood. This chain links TRBV20-1 with TRBJ2-3, with 8 bases fitting TRBD2. CDR3 amino acids: CSASPSGSTDTQYF. CDR3 DNA: TGCAGTGCTAGTCCTAGCGGGAGCACAGATACGCAGTATTTT.